These 18 T cell receptor beta chains share one sample of origin, sequenced in a study of shared clonotypes between healthy human individuals. Measured with immunoSEQ multiplex PCR; TCRdb has only the in-frame clones, and not every one. This table has roughly 2,000,000 clones, approximately 94% appearing once. Naive CD8 cells, CD45RO-negative and positively selected for CCR7, excluded terminally differentiated effector memory CD45RA+ cells. Sequencing was performed on naive CD8+ T cells sorted from blood. These receptors were obtained from a man aged 18 to 30 in good health.

The rearrangement links TRBV6-5 to TRBJ2-3; unclear D gene. Trimming took off 6 bases at V and 3 bases at J, with 16 bases between the two ends. The CDR3 loop spans 15 amino acids. The germline V gene encodes CDR1 MNHEY and CDR2 SVGAGI. The CDR3 sequence: CASSPDTFGTDTQYF. CDR3 nucleotide sequence: TGTGCCAGCAGCCCCGACACCTTCGGGACAGATACGCAGTATTTT.

The chain links TRBV4-1 to TRBJ2-1; D unclear. The CDR3 covers 14 residues. V was pared by 1 base and J by 4 bases, with 8 bases between. Germline CDR1 and CDR2: MGHRA and YSYEKL. CDR3 amino acids: CASSQGLSYNEQFF. CDR3 nucleotides: TGCGCCAGCAGCCAAGGGCTATCTTACAATGAGCAGTTCTTC.

This chain joins TRBV6-5 and TRBJ2-6; no clear D. Germline V gives CDR1 MNHEY, CDR2 SVGAGI. The CDR3 is made up of 14 amino acids. Trimming stripped 5 bases from V and 1 base from J, with 6 bases between. The chain's CDR3 is CASSPESGANVLTF. As DNA, the CDR3 is TGTGCCAGCAGTCCAGAGTCTGGGGCCAACGTCCTGACTTTC.

The rearrangement uses TRBV5-4 and TRBJ1-1, with 9 bases matching TRBD1. V lost 4 bases to trimming and J lost 4 bases; unmatched junction nucleotides: 5. The CDR3 extends over 14 amino acids. Germline V gene sequence: CDR1 SGHNT, CDR2 YYREEE (reference sequence). The CDR3 is CASSEDRGSTEAFF. The CDR3 DNA reads TGTGCCAGCAGCGAGGACAGGGGAAGCACTGAAGCTTTCTTT.

The chain employs TRBV7-8 and TRBJ2-3; unclear D gene. The CDR3 consists of 15 residues. Germline V lookup: CDR1 SGHVS, CDR2 FQNEAQ. V lost 3 bases and J lost 0, with 10 bases in between. CDR3 nucleotides: TGTGCCAGCAGCTTTGAAAGAGAGAGCACAGATACGCAGTATTTT. Amino acids: CASSFERESTDTQYF.

V is TRBV9 and J is TRBJ2-1, with 11 bases that match TRBD2. The CDR3 contains 17 residues. Germline trimming cut 2 bases from V and 9 bases from J; bases unmatched to any gene: 13. The V gene's germline CDR1 is SGDLS and CDR2 YYNGEE. CDR3: CASSVSGGGLLRVEQFF. DNA of the CDR3: TGTGCCAGCAGCGTTAGCGGGGGGGGCCTCTTACGGGTTGAGCAGTTCTTC.

This clone appeared once. The chain employs TRBV28 and TRBJ2-2; D may be TRBD1 or TRBD2 (5 bases each). CDR1 MDHEN and CDR2 SYDVKM come from the germline V gene. CDR3 length equals 13 residues. V dropped 4 bases and J dropped 6 bases, with 9 bases sitting between them. The CDR3: CASSSGPSGELFF. CDR3 DNA: TGTGCCAGCAGTTCGGGGCCGTCCGGGGAGCTGTTTTTT.

The V and J genes are TRBV5-4 and TRBJ1-2; 7 bases are shared with TRBD1. Germline V CDR1 and CDR2: SGHNT, YYREEE (reference sequence). There are 15 residues in the CDR3. Trimming at V came to 4 bases and at J to 0 bases, leaving 6 bases not matched to a gene. The chain's CDR3 is CASSTRTGPNYGYTF. The DNA for the CDR3 is TGTGCCAGCAGCACGAGGACAGGACCTAACTATGGCTACACCTTC.

V usage is TRBV10-3 and J usage is TRBJ2-5; D gene uncertain. The CDR3 runs to 11 residues. Germline lookup yields CDR1 ENHRY and CDR2 SYGVKD. V was pared by 7 bases and J by 4 bases, with 7 bases between. CDR3 in amino acids: CAIMGGETQYF. The CDR3 DNA reads TGTGCCATCATGGGTGGAGAGACCCAGTACTTC.

The rearrangement links TRBV28 to TRBJ1-3, with TRBD1 as a possible D gene (6 bases). The CDR3 totals 15 residues. The V end was cut by 2 bases, the J end by 3 bases, with 11 bases between. Germline V CDR1 and CDR2: MDHEN, SYDVKM. CDR3 sequence: CASSLRGSVGNTIYF. DNA for the CDR3: TGTGCCAGCAGTTTAAGGGGGTCGGTTGGAAACACCATATATTTT.

Worth noting for this clone: Other DNA sequences in the sample encode the same CDR3. The rearrangement uses TRBV7-9 and TRBJ2-7; D is unresolved. With 5 bases removed from V and 3 bases from J, the gap between germline ends came to 8 bases. Germline V lookup: CDR1 SEHNR, CDR2 FQNEAQ (reference sequence). The CDR3 has 12 residues. The CDR3 region is CASSLSDYEQYF. The CDR3 DNA reads as TGTGCCAGCAGCCTTTCAGACTACGAGCAGTACTTC.

CDR3 sequence: CASSLAPLGESYEQYF. For the CDR3, the DNA is TGCGCCAGCAGCTTGGCACCCTTAGGGGAGAGCTACGAGCAGTACTTC. This rearrangement joins TRBV5-1 to TRBJ2-7; the D gene could be TRBD1 or TRBD2 (5 bases each). V was pared by 0 bases and J by 3 bases, with 16 bases between. Germline CDR1 and CDR2: SGHRS and YFSETQ. The CDR3 has 16 residues.

About this clone itself: At one end the junction does not follow the germline gene, possibly because of a read error. The chain is built from TRBV29-1 and TRBJ2-3, with TRBD2 as a possible D gene (7 bases). Germline V gene lookup returns CDR1 SQVTM and CDR2 ANQGSEA. This CDR3 comprises 15 residues. This CDR3 reads CSFEGGAGPTDTQYF. The DNA of the CDR3 is TGCAGCTTTGAAGGGGGGGCAGGGCCGACAGATACGCAGTATTTT.

The chain combines TRBV29-1 with TRBJ2-7; perhaps TRBD1 as D (7 bases). CDR3 length equals 15 residues. V was trimmed by 0 bases and J by 3 bases, leaving 15 bases between them. Germline V gives CDR1 SQVTM, CDR2 ANQGSEA. Here the CDR3 DNA reads TGCAGCGTTGAAGATCGGGGCAGGGGGGACTACGAGCAGTACTTC. Encoded protein: CSVEDRGRGDYEQYF.

The chain uses TRBV4-1 and TRBJ2-7; D may correspond to TRBD1 or TRBD2 (6 bases each). V gave up 4 bases and J gave up 4 bases, with 17 bases separating them. CDR1 is MGHRA, CDR2 YSYEKL, per germline. This CDR3 has 15 residues. CDR3 DNA sequence: TGCGCCAGCAGCCCGCGGGACACCAGCAGATACGAGCAGTACTTC. This translates into CASSPRDTSRYEQYF.

The chain joins TRBV10-1 to TRBJ1-1; D is undetermined. CDR3 length: 16 residues. V was trimmed by 0 bases and J by 0 bases, leaving 11 bases between them. Germline assignment: CDR1 WNHNN and CDR2 SYGVQD (reference sequence). CDR3 protein: CASSESILGMNTEAFF. CDR3 nucleotides: TGCGCCAGCAGTGAGTCGATTCTGGGTATGAACACTGAAGCTTTCTTT.

V and J are TRBV7-8 and TRBJ2-7, with 12 bases that match TRBD1. This CDR3 has 13 residues. Germline assignment: CDR1 SGHVS and CDR2 FQNEAQ. Unmatched junction bases numbered 0, after V lost 4 bases and J lost 5 bases. The CDR3 coding sequence is TGTGCCAGCAGCTGGGACAGGGGGCACGAGCAGTACTTC. It encodes CASSWDRGHEQYF.

V gene TRBV28 combines with J gene TRBJ1-1; D is undetermined. V dropped 1 base and J dropped 0 bases, with 9 bases sitting between them. CDR3 length: 15 amino acids. CDR1 MDHEN and CDR2 SYDVKM come from the germline V gene. CDR3 bases: TGTGCCAGCAGTTTATCGGAAGTTATGAACACTGAAGCTTTCTTT. Translated: CASSLSEVMNTEAFF.